Listed below are T cell receptor beta chains from one sample, sequenced in a study of regulatory T cells in long-lasting Graves disease. Via MiXCR, TCRdb re-called the multiplex PCR reads, giving one row per CDR3 protein. Here the sample spans fewer than 350,000 distinct CDR3 sequences, about a sixth being singletons. This specimen was peripheral blood mononuclear cells (PBMCs), taken at new diagnosis, from a patient treated with antithyroid drugs. The origin of the receptors is a female donor with Graves disease. Both conserved end residues are part of each CDR3. Each record gives: clone size, V gene, CDR3 length, J gene, D gene, CDR3 DNA, CDR3 protein. D genes are given only for firm matches. Some rows have no size entry. The others give once, few or many, or a class for an expanded clone.

clone_size: few; v_call: TRBV28; cdr3_length: 14; j_call: TRBJ2-5; d_call: NA; cdr3_nt: TGTGCCAGCAGTAGCCGGAGGGGCCAAGAGACCCAGTACTTC; cdr3_aa: CASSSRRGQETQYF
clone_size: many; v_call: TRBV12-3/TRBV12-4; cdr3_length: 14; j_call: TRBJ1-3; d_call: NA; cdr3_nt: TGTGCCAGCAGTTTACCAGGGTCTGGAAACACCATATATTTT; cdr3_aa: CASSLPGSGNTIYF
clone_size: many; v_call: TRBV12-3/TRBV12-4; cdr3_length: 14; j_call: TRBJ2-7; d_call: NA; cdr3_nt: TGTGCCAGCAGCCCTTTCCCCACGGCCTACGAGCAGTACTTC; cdr3_aa: CASSPFPTAYEQYF
clone_size: many; v_call: TRBV18; cdr3_length: 14; j_call: TRBJ1-1; d_call: NA; cdr3_nt: TGTGCCAGCTCAGGGTCGCCGGGCCCCTTGATTGCTTTCTTT; cdr3_aa: CASSGSPGPLIAFF
clone_size: many; v_call: TRBV28; cdr3_length: 14; j_call: TRBJ1-1; d_call: NA; cdr3_nt: TGTGCCAGCTCACTGTGGACCCCCGACACTGAAGCTTTCTTT; cdr3_aa: CASSLWTPDTEAFF
clone_size: many; v_call: TRBV28; cdr3_length: 16; j_call: TRBJ2-3; d_call: TRBD2; cdr3_nt: TGTGCCAGCAGTACCGGACTAGCGGGAGTGGAAGATACGCAGTATTTT; cdr3_aa: CASSTGLAGVEDTQYF
clone_size: few; v_call: TRBV27; cdr3_length: 13; j_call: TRBJ2-7; d_call: NA; cdr3_nt: TGTGCCAGCAGTCGCCAAGAATCCTACGAGCAGTACTTC; cdr3_aa: CASSRQESYEQYF
clone_size: few; v_call: TRBV19; cdr3_length: 12; j_call: TRBJ2-3; d_call: NA; cdr3_nt: TGTGCCAGTAGTATAGGCGTGGATACGCAGTATTTT; cdr3_aa: CASSIGVDTQYF
clone_size: many; v_call: TRBV4-2; cdr3_length: 18; j_call: TRBJ2-5; d_call: TRBD2; cdr3_nt: TGTGCCAGCAGCCAAGGGGCTAGAGCGGGAGGTCAACAAGAGACCCAGTACTTC; cdr3_aa: CASSQGARAGGQQETQYF
clone_size: few; v_call: TRBV19; cdr3_length: 14; j_call: TRBJ2-7; d_call: NA; cdr3_nt: TGTGCCAGTAGTATCGACCGGCGAACCTACGAGCAGTACTTC; cdr3_aa: CASSIDRRTYEQYF
clone_size: many; v_call: TRBV30; cdr3_length: 13; j_call: TRBJ2-7; d_call: NA; cdr3_nt: TGTGCCTGGAGTGCGGACGTTTTCTACGAGCAGTACTTC; cdr3_aa: CAWSADVFYEQYF
clone_size: NA; v_call: TRBV7-2; cdr3_length: 19; j_call: TRBJ2-7; d_call: NA; cdr3_nt: TGTGCCAGCAGCTTAGATTATACCGCCGGACAGTCAAAAGCCTACGAGCAGTACTTC; cdr3_aa: CASSLDYTAGQSKAYEQYF
clone_size: many; v_call: TRBV12-3/TRBV12-4; cdr3_length: 16; j_call: TRBJ2-2; d_call: TRBD1; cdr3_nt: TGTGCCAGCAGTTGGGGGGACAGGGAAGAAAAGGGGGAGCTGTTTTTT; cdr3_aa: CASSWGDREEKGELFF
clone_size: many; v_call: TRBV5-1; cdr3_length: 15; j_call: TRBJ2-5; d_call: NA; cdr3_nt: TGCGCCAGCAGCCACGGGGGGACAACTCAAGAGACCCAGTACTTC; cdr3_aa: CASSHGGTTQETQYF
clone_size: few; v_call: TRBV20-1; cdr3_length: 15; j_call: TRBJ1-1; d_call: NA; cdr3_nt: TGCAGTGCTAGGCACACCAGAGGGGACGACACTGAAGCTTTCTTT; cdr3_aa: CSARHTRGDDTEAFF
clone_size: many; v_call: TRBV2; cdr3_length: 15; j_call: TRBJ2-1; d_call: TRBD2; cdr3_nt: TGTGCCAGCGTTACCGGACTAGCGGGTGGGAATGAGCAGTTCTTC; cdr3_aa: CASVTGLAGGNEQFF
clone_size: many; v_call: TRBV19; cdr3_length: 15; j_call: TRBJ2-7; d_call: TRBD2; cdr3_nt: TGTGCCAGTAGTTCCTTAGCGGGGGGGCACTACGAGCAGTACTTC; cdr3_aa: CASSSLAGGHYEQYF
clone_size: few; v_call: TRBV18; cdr3_length: 15; j_call: TRBJ2-7; d_call: NA; cdr3_nt: TGTGCCAGCTCGCCATGGGGGGACCCTCCCTACGAGCAGTACTTC; cdr3_aa: CASSPWGDPPYEQYF
clone_size: NA; v_call: TRBV6-2/TRBV6-3; cdr3_length: 12; j_call: TRBJ2-7; d_call: NA; cdr3_nt: TGTGCCAGCAGTTACTCGAGGAGTGAGCAGTACTTC; cdr3_aa: CASSYSRSEQYF
clone_size: few; v_call: TRBV6-5; cdr3_length: 14; j_call: TRBJ1-1; d_call: NA; cdr3_nt: TGTGCCAGCAGTTACAGGGACCAGAACACTGAAGCTTTCTTT; cdr3_aa: CASSYRDQNTEAFF
clone_size: NA; v_call: TRBV6-1; cdr3_length: 16; j_call: TRBJ1-5; d_call: TRBD1; cdr3_nt: TGTGCCAGCAGTGAATGGGACAGGGGAAGCAATCAGCCCCAGCATTTT; cdr3_aa: CASSEWDRGSNQPQHF
clone_size: NA; v_call: TRBV2; cdr3_length: 15; j_call: TRBJ2-5; d_call: NA; cdr3_nt: TGTGCCACCAGTGATCGCGGGGGCAGGGGAGAGACCCAGTACTTC; cdr3_aa: CATSDRGGRGETQYF
clone_size: NA; v_call: TRBV3-1; cdr3_length: 15; j_call: TRBJ2-5; d_call: TRBD2; cdr3_nt: TGTGCCAGCAGCCAACCCCTACTAGCGGGAGAGACCCAGTACTTC; cdr3_aa: CASSQPLLAGETQYF
clone_size: many; v_call: TRBV19; cdr3_length: 16; j_call: TRBJ1-2; d_call: NA; cdr3_nt: TGTGCCAGTAGTATGATCTATAGGGACCCCTTCCTGGGCTACACCTTC; cdr3_aa: CASSMIYRDPFLGYTF
clone_size: few; v_call: TRBV27; cdr3_length: 16; j_call: TRBJ2-7; d_call: TRBD2; cdr3_nt: TGTGCCAGCAGTACGAAATCGACTAGCGGTGAGGGCGAGCAGTACTTC; cdr3_aa: CASSTKSTSGEGEQYF
clone_size: NA; v_call: TRBV28; cdr3_length: 16; j_call: TRBJ1-2; d_call: TRBD1; cdr3_nt: TGTGCCAGCAGTTTGGCAGGGGGCGCTGGTCGATTGGGCTACACCTTC; cdr3_aa: CASSLAGGAGRLGYTF
clone_size: many; v_call: TRBV6-5; cdr3_length: 13; j_call: TRBJ1-2; d_call: TRBD1; cdr3_nt: TGTGCCAGCAGTTGGGGACAGTTCAATGGCTACACCTTC; cdr3_aa: CASSWGQFNGYTF
clone_size: many; v_call: TRBV6-1; cdr3_length: 15; j_call: TRBJ1-4; d_call: NA; cdr3_nt: TGTGCCAGCAGCGATGCGGGCAGGAGGAAGGAAAAACTGTTTTTT; cdr3_aa: CASSDAGRRKEKLFF
clone_size: few; v_call: TRBV6-1; cdr3_length: 13; j_call: TRBJ2-7; d_call: NA; cdr3_nt: TGTGCCAGCAGTGAATCCTTCCCCTACGAGCAGTACTTC; cdr3_aa: CASSESFPYEQYF
clone_size: many; v_call: TRBV6-2/TRBV6-3; cdr3_length: 15; j_call: TRBJ1-2; d_call: NA; cdr3_nt: TGTGCCAGCAGTTATCTAGGTCCTACCGACTATGGCTACACCTTC; cdr3_aa: CASSYLGPTDYGYTF
clone_size: NA; v_call: TRBV29-1; cdr3_length: 14; j_call: TRBJ1-3; d_call: TRBD1; cdr3_nt: TGCAGCGTCCGGGACAGGGCGGTGGGAAACACCATATATTTT; cdr3_aa: CSVRDRAVGNTIYF
clone_size: NA; v_call: TRBV5-6; cdr3_length: 15; j_call: TRBJ1-6; d_call: NA; cdr3_nt: TGTGCTGGCAGCTTAGGGAACCGACCTAATTCACCCCTCCACTTT; cdr3_aa: CAGSLGNRPNSPLHF
clone_size: NA; v_call: TRBV20-1; cdr3_length: 17; j_call: TRBJ2-1; d_call: TRBD1; cdr3_nt: TGCAGTGCTAGAGCCGGGACAGGAGGGGCTGTCGGGGCTGAGCAGTTCTTC; cdr3_aa: CSARAGTGGAVGAEQFF
clone_size: NA; v_call: TRBV11-2; cdr3_length: 14; j_call: TRBJ2-1; d_call: NA; cdr3_nt: TGTGCCAGCAGCTTCATGGGGGCTGGCAATGAGCAGTTCTTC; cdr3_aa: CASSFMGAGNEQFF
clone_size: many; v_call: TRBV28; cdr3_length: 16; j_call: TRBJ2-1; d_call: TRBD2; cdr3_nt: TGTGCCAGCAGTTTGTGGACTAGCGGGAGGGTACAAGAGCAGTTCTTC; cdr3_aa: CASSLWTSGRVQEQFF
clone_size: many; v_call: TRBV10-1; cdr3_length: 13; j_call: TRBJ2-3; d_call: NA; cdr3_nt: TGCGCCAGCAGTGCCCAGAAACAGGATACGCAGTATTTT; cdr3_aa: CASSAQKQDTQYF
clone_size: many; v_call: TRBV28; cdr3_length: 16; j_call: TRBJ1-4; d_call: NA; cdr3_nt: TGTGCCAGCAGTTCCCTGGGGTCCGCAACTAATGAAAAACTGTTTTTT; cdr3_aa: CASSSLGSATNEKLFF
clone_size: many; v_call: TRBV27; cdr3_length: 13; j_call: TRBJ1-2; d_call: TRBD1; cdr3_nt: TGTGCCAGCAGACCGACAGGGTGGGTTGGCTACACCTTC; cdr3_aa: CASRPTGWVGYTF
clone_size: many; v_call: TRBV27; cdr3_length: 16; j_call: TRBJ2-7; d_call: NA; cdr3_nt: TGTGCCAGCAGCCCAGACTCGGGCACGGAGTCCTACGAGCAGTACTTC; cdr3_aa: CASSPDSGTESYEQYF
clone_size: many; v_call: TRBV7-9; cdr3_length: 18; j_call: TRBJ2-2; d_call: NA; cdr3_nt: TGTGCCAGCAGCGCCAAAAGTGGCGTGTCGTCGAACACCGGGGAGCTGTTTTTT; cdr3_aa: CASSAKSGVSSNTGELFF
clone_size: many; v_call: TRBV7-8; cdr3_length: 14; j_call: TRBJ2-5; d_call: NA; cdr3_nt: TGTGCCAGCAGCTTAGACGGGAGCGGTGAGACCCAGTACTTC; cdr3_aa: CASSLDGSGETQYF
clone_size: NA; v_call: TRBV11-2; cdr3_length: 16; j_call: TRBJ2-1; d_call: TRBD2; cdr3_nt: TGTGCCAGCAGCTTCCTCACTAGCGGGAGAAAAAATGAGCAGTTCTTC; cdr3_aa: CASSFLTSGRKNEQFF
clone_size: many; v_call: TRBV2; cdr3_length: 15; j_call: TRBJ1-5; d_call: NA; cdr3_nt: TGTGCCAGCAGTGAATTGACGTCGAATAATCAGCCCCAGCATTTT; cdr3_aa: CASSELTSNNQPQHF
clone_size: many; v_call: TRBV30; cdr3_length: 15; j_call: TRBJ2-2; d_call: NA; cdr3_nt: TGTGCCTGGAGTAAAGGCGAAGTAGGCACCGGGGAGCTGTTTTTT; cdr3_aa: CAWSKGEVGTGELFF
clone_size: NA; v_call: TRBV6-2/TRBV6-3; cdr3_length: 18; j_call: TRBJ2-3; d_call: NA; cdr3_nt: TGTGCCAGCAGTTACTCAATTGTGGTGGGGGGTAGCATAGATACGCAGTATTTT; cdr3_aa: CASSYSIVVGGSIDTQYF
clone_size: NA; v_call: TRBV28; cdr3_length: 17; j_call: TRBJ1-1; d_call: NA; cdr3_nt: TGTGCCAGCAGTTTATTAGGAGTCGCGGGGAAAAACACTGAAGCTTTCTTT; cdr3_aa: CASSLLGVAGKNTEAFF
clone_size: few; v_call: TRBV30; cdr3_length: 15; j_call: TRBJ2-5; d_call: NA; cdr3_nt: TGTGCCTGGAGTGTCTCGGGTGGGGTCCGAGAGACCCAGTACTTC; cdr3_aa: CAWSVSGGVRETQYF
clone_size: NA; v_call: TRBV5-5; cdr3_length: 16; j_call: TRBJ1-5; d_call: NA; cdr3_nt: TGTGCCAGCAGGAACCGACAGGTATTCGGCAATCAGCCCCAGCATTTT; cdr3_aa: CASRNRQVFGNQPQHF
clone_size: NA; v_call: TRBV12-3/TRBV12-4; cdr3_length: 14; j_call: TRBJ1-3; d_call: NA; cdr3_nt: TGTGCCAGCAGTTTTCACACGCCGGGAAACACCATATATTTT; cdr3_aa: CASSFHTPGNTIYF